One sample yielded the 17 T cell receptor beta chains listed below, sequenced in a study of CD8+ T cells in alopecia areata. The sequencing template was cDNA reverse transcribed from extracted RNA. This table comes from immunoSEQ multiplex PCR, and its TCRdb copy is limited to in-frame clones, with some not included. Of roughly 250,000 clones listed, 67% are singletons. The sequenced sample was CD4+ T cells sorted from blood, obtained at week 0. The receptors shown here come from a human donor with alopecia areata.

This clone was recorded only once. Here the CDR3 reads CAWTSAGSNQPQHF. The CDR3 region has the DNA TGTGCCTGGACATCGGCAGGAAGCAATCAGCCCCAGCATTTT. The chain couples TRBV30 to TRBJ1-5; D call uncertain. The CDR3 sequence is 14 residues long. Deletions cut 4 bases from V and 1 base from J, with 11 bases between. CDR1 is GTSNPN and CDR2 is SVGIG in the germline V gene (reference sequence).

This clone has a handful of counts. CDR3 coding DNA: TGTGCCAGCTCACCAGGTGGTGAGCGTTCTTGGCAAGAGACCCAGTACTTC. Its protein product is CASSPGGERSWQETQYF. This chain joins TRBV18 and TRBJ2-5; D not certain. V lost 2 bases to trimming and J lost 2 bases, with 18 bases between them. The CDR3 sequence is 17 residues long. Germline V lookup: CDR1 KGHSH, CDR2 LQKENI.

The chain is built from TRBV5-1 and TRBJ2-7, with TRBD1 matching over 8 bases. CDR1 and CDR2 from the germline V gene are SGHRS and YFSETQ. J was trimmed by 5 bases and V by 5 bases; bases with no gene match: 6. The CDR3 is made up of 13 amino acids. For the CDR3, the DNA is TGCGCCAGCAGTAAACCAGGGGGCGACGAGCAGTACTTC. It specifies CASSKPGGDEQYF.

The V and J genes are TRBV7-9 and TRBJ2-6; no clear D. The CDR3 loop spans 15 amino acids. V lost 5 bases to trimming and J lost 0 bases, with 8 bases between them. Per the germline V gene, CDR1 is SEHNR and CDR2 is FQNEAQ (reference sequence). CDR3 coding DNA: TGTGCCAGCAGCCTCAGGAGCTCTGGGGCCAACGTCCTGACTTTC. Translation gives CASSLRSSGANVLTF. The full variable domain, completed using reference TRBV7-9 and TRBJ2-6, is DTGVSQNPRHKITKRGQNVTFRCDPISEHNRLYWYRQTLGQGPEFLTYFQNEAQLEKSRLLSDRFSAERPKGSFSTLEIQRTEQGDSAMYLCASSLRSSGANVLTFGAGSRLTVL.

This chain connects TRBV5-1 to TRBJ2-7; D assignment may be TRBD1 or TRBD2 (5 bases each). Trimming took 2 bases from V and 1 from J, leaving 10 bases between them. Looked up from germline, CDR1 is SGHRS and CDR2 is YFSETQ. This CDR3 contains 14 residues. CDR3 sequence: CASSFQGASYEQYF. The CDR3 DNA sequence: TGCGCCAGCAGCTTCCAGGGAGCTTCCTACGAGCAGTACTTC.

The sample holds one count of this clone. The sample contains more than one DNA sequence encoding this CDR3. In DNA, the CDR3 is TGTGCCAGCAGTTACGGGGATACGCAGTATTTT. Its translation: CASSYGDTQYF. The V call is TRBV6-5, the J call TRBJ2-3, with unresolved D. The germline V and J ends were trimmed by 2 bases and 6 bases, with 3 bases remaining between them. The CDR3 runs 11 residues. Looked up from germline, CDR1 is MNHEY and CDR2 is SVGAGI.

This clone was detected a few times. The rearrangement uses TRBV6-1 and TRBJ2-1; D is unclear. Germline values: CDR1 MNHNS, CDR2 SASEGT. Trimming stripped 5 bases from V and 7 bases from J, with 9 bases between. The CDR3 spans 12 residues. The CDR3 DNA sequence: TGTGCCAGCAGTCTACCCGGAAATGAGCAGTTCTTC. This sequence encodes CASSLPGNEQFF.

In its sample, this clone was seen a few times. The rearrangement joins TRBV5-6 to TRBJ2-1, with TRBD1 identical over 7 bases. V trimming: 4 bases; J trimming: 4 bases; junction bases outside the gene matches: 2. Per germline, CDR1 SGHDT and CDR2 YYEEEE. The CDR3 runs 13 residues. Here the CDR3 reads CASSTGQYNEQFF. The CDR3 DNA sequence: TGTGCCAGCAGCACGGGACAGTACAATGAGCAGTTCTTC. The full variable domain, completed using reference TRBV5-6 and TRBJ2-1, is DAGVTQSPTHLIKTRGQQVTLRCSPKSGHDTVSWYQQALGQGPQFIFQYYEEEERQRGNFPDRFSGHQFPNYSSELNVNALLLGDSALYLCASSTGQYNEQFFGPGTRLTVL.

V and J are TRBV6-1 and TRBJ2-7; D is uncertain. Germline lookup yields CDR1 MNHNS and CDR2 SASEGT. V lost 4 bases and J lost 4, with 5 bases in between. This CDR3 has 11 amino acids. The CDR3 nucleotides read TGTGCCAGCAGTGGATGGTACGAGCAGTACTTC. Its translation: CASSGWYEQYF.

The gene calls are TRBV25-1 and TRBJ1-5; D perhaps matches TRBD1 (6 bases). The CDR3 runs to 15 residues. V lost 5 bases and J 5 bases, leaving 16 bases between the germline ends. Germline V CDR1 and CDR2: MGHDK, SYGVNS. CDR3 bases: TGTGCCAGCAGTACGGGACACGGGGGTGATCAGCCCCAGCATTTT. Amino acid sequence: CASSTGHGGDQPQHF.

In its sample, this clone was seen once. The V and J genes are TRBV15 and TRBJ1-2; D might be TRBD1 (5 bases). Germline V gene data show CDR1 as LNHNV and CDR2 as YYDKDF (reference sequence). Trimming pared 1 base from V and 6 bases from J, leaving 12 bases between. CDR3 length equals 14 residues. Written as DNA, the CDR3 is TGTGCCACCAGCAGAGTGGTGTCCAGGGATGGCTACACCTTC. Amino acids: CATSRVVSRDGYTF.

This clone has just a few counts. The rearrangement links TRBV15 to TRBJ2-7; D gene unclear. With 2 bases removed from V and 7 bases from J, the gap between germline ends came to 9 bases. The CDR3 is 12 residues long. Germline CDR1 is LNHNV and CDR2 is YYDKDF (reference sequence). CDR3 region: CATSRPGREQYF. The CDR3 nucleotides are TGTGCCACCAGCAGACCCGGCCGAGAGCAGTACTTC.

This clone was picked up a small number of times. The J gene is TRBJ2-1, the V gene TRBV30; D remains unclear. V lost 4 bases and J lost 0, with 1 base in between. CDR3 size: 11 residues. Germline V CDR1 and CDR2: GTSNPN, SVGIG (reference sequence). The CDR3 bases are TGTGCCTGGACCTCCTACAATGAGCAGTTCTTC. Translated: CAWTSYNEQFF.

This clone was picked up a small number of times. The chain combines TRBV7-9 with TRBJ1-6; the D gene is possibly TRBD1 (5 bases). CDR1 is SEHNR and CDR2 is FQNEAQ in the germline V gene (reference sequence). The CDR3 extends over 15 amino acids. V dropped 4 bases and J dropped 9 bases, with 16 bases sitting between them. In nucleotides, the CDR3 is TGTGCCAGCAGCTCCGACGGGGGAGGCGGTTCACCCCTCCACTTT. Its protein is CASSSDGGGGSPLHF.

This clone appeared a few times. V gene TRBV27 combines with J gene TRBJ2-3; D perhaps matches TRBD1 (6 bases). Trimming took off 5 bases at V and 1 base at J, with 10 bases between the two ends. CDR3 size: 14 residues. Germline CDR1 MNHEY, CDR2 SMNVEV (reference sequence). The CDR3 nucleotides read TGTGCCAGCAGTCCGAGACAGGGCACAGATACGCAGTATTTT. Amino acids: CASSPRQGTDTQYF.

The chain has TRBV7-8 and TRBJ1-6, with D tentatively TRBD1 (5 bases). There are 14 residues in the CDR3. V lost 5 bases and J lost 8, with 13 bases in between. Looked up from germline, CDR1 is SGHVS and CDR2 is FQNEAQ. The CDR3 DNA reads TGTGCCAGCAGCCCACGACAGACTGATTCACCCCTCCACTTT. It specifies CASSPRQTDSPLHF.

This clone was detected once. The CDR3 reads CASSGGAGYTF. Written as DNA, the CDR3 is TGTGCCAGCTCGGGGGGCGCGGGCTACACCTTC. The rearrangement links TRBV2 to TRBJ1-2, with D perhaps TRBD1 (6 bases). The CDR3 runs to 11 residues. Between the trimmed V and J ends, which lost 8 bases and 8 bases, there was a span of 12 bases. Germline CDR1 and CDR2: SNHLY and FYNNEI. Drawing the rest from reference TRBV2 and TRBJ1-2, the complete variable domain is EPEVTQTPSHQVTQMGQEVILRCVPISNHLYFYWYRQILGQKVEFLVSFYNNEISEKSEIFDDQFSVERPDGSNFTLKIRSTKLEDSAMYFCASSGGAGYTFGSGTRLTVV.